The text below deals with one T cell receptor (beta chain). This CDR3 is built from 16 residues. CDR1 and CDR2 from the germline V gene are MGHRA and YSYEKL. Trimming took off 1 base at V and 4 bases at J, with 14 bases between the two ends. These data originate in a study of T cell changes during pregnancy in multiple sclerosis. Measured with immunoSEQ multiplex PCR; TCRdb has only the in-frame clones, and not every one. The sample contains over 35,000 clones, about nine tenths of which appear only once. The sample consisted of CD4+ T cells from peripheral blood mononuclear cells, taken in the first trimester of pregnancy. The gene calls are TRBV4-1 and TRBJ2-1; D uncertain. This receptor was identified in a female donor in good health, enrolled as a control in a pregnancy study. CDR3 DNA: TGCGCCAGCAGCCAAGTTAACCTAGTTGTATACAATGAGCAGTTCTTC. This encodes CASSQVNLVVYNEQFF.